This T cell receptor (beta chain) was identified in a study of cytomegalovirus exposure and HLA in healthy donors. Trimming left V 1 base short and J 3 bases short, with 13 bases between. The germline CDR1 and CDR2 sequences are LGHNA and YSLEER. The CDR3 length is 15 residues. The PCR had 60 Vbeta and 13 Jbeta primers. The table came from immunoSEQ multiplex PCR; TCRdb's copy has only in-frame clones and leaves some out. The sample yields some 84,000 clones, over 70% seen once. This rearrangement joins TRBV4-3 to TRBJ2-7; a possible D gene is TRBD1 (6 bases). This sequence was found in a boy aged 5-17 years in good health and CMV-seronegative. Sequencing was performed on PBMCs. As DNA, the CDR3 is TGCGCCAGCAGCCAAGCTTTGGACAGTAACTACGAGCAGTACTTC. This encodes CASSQALDSNYEQYF.